This T cell receptor (beta chain) is drawn from a study of blood T cell repertoires in COVID-19. Study overall: Some COVID-19 samples were acute and others convalescent; all came from the United States, Italy and Spain. PBMCs, B-cell-depleted T cells, or T cells provided the cDNA or gDNA that made up the material.

CDR3 length: 17 residues. CDR1 and CDR2 from the germline V gene are SGHDN and FVKESK. V lost 1 base and J 4 bases, leaving 17 bases between the germline ends. Original processing methods: Amplifying reference gene primers gave estimates of nucleated cell counts. Measured with immunoSEQ multiplex PCR; TCRdb has only the in-frame clones, and not every one. V, J and clone size reflect that table, while D and trimming were determined from the DNA. The sample consists of 250,000 to 350,000 clones, about nine tenths of them appearing once. V and J are TRBV14 and TRBJ2-1; a possible D gene is TRBD2 (6 bases). Sequences were obtained from peripheral blood. The receptor comes from a woman aged 55-69 years with acute or convalescent COVID-19. The CDR3 loop is CASSQAPAGRGYNEQFF. CDR3 coding DNA: TGTGCCAGCAGCCAAGCCCCCGCAGGGCGGGGATACAATGAGCAGTTCTTC.